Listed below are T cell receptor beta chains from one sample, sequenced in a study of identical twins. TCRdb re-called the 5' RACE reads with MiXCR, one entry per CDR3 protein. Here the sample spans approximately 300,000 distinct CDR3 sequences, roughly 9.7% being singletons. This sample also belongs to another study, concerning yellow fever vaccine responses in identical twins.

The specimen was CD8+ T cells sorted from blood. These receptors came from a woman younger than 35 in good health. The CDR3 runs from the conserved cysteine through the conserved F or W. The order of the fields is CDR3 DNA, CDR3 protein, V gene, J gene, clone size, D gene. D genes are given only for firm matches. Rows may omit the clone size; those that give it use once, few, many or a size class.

DNA: TGCAGTGCTAGAGATCCCCGTGGGGGACTCTACGAGCAGTACTTC
CDR3: CSARDPRGGLYEQYF
V: TRBV20-1
J: TRBJ2-7
size: few
D: .

DNA: TGTGCCAGCAGCTTAGTTGGCAGGGAATCCTACAATGAGCAGTTCTTC
CDR3: CASSLVGRESYNEQFF
V: TRBV11-2
J: TRBJ2-1
size: few
D: .

DNA: TGTGCCAGCAGCTTGAACCCGAGCTCCTACAATGAGCAGTTCTTC
CDR3: CASSLNPSSYNEQFF
V: TRBV7-9
J: TRBJ2-1
size: many
D: .

DNA: TGTGCCACCAGCAGATCCGGACTAGCGGGAGACTTCAATGAGCAGTTCTTC
CDR3: CATSRSGLAGDFNEQFF
V: TRBV15
J: TRBJ2-1
size: .
D: TRBD2

DNA: TGCGCCAGCAGCTTGGTGGGGACAGGAGATGAAAAACTGTTTTTT
CDR3: CASSLVGTGDEKLFF
V: TRBV5-1
J: TRBJ1-4
size: .
D: TRBD1

DNA: TGCAGTGCAAACAGGGGACTAGCGGGACATGAGCAGTTCTTC
CDR3: CSANRGLAGHEQFF
V: TRBV20-1
J: TRBJ2-1
size: .
D: TRBD2

DNA: TGTGCCATCAGTGAAAGCGGGAGGGCCTCAGGGGATGAGCAGTTCTTC
CDR3: CAISESGRASGDEQFF
V: TRBV10-3
J: TRBJ2-1
size: .
D: TRBD2

DNA: TGTGCTAGTGGTTTGTCAGGCTATAGCAATCAGCCCCAGCATTTT
CDR3: CASGLSGYSNQPQHF
V: TRBV12-5
J: TRBJ1-5
size: .
D: .

DNA: TGTGCCTGGGAATCCAACAGACAGTACGAGCAGTACTTC
CDR3: CAWESNRQYEQYF
V: TRBV30
J: TRBJ2-7
size: .
D: .

DNA: TGCAGTGCTTCGGGACAGGGCTCCTACGAGCAGTACTTC
CDR3: CSASGQGSYEQYF
V: TRBV20-1
J: TRBJ2-7
size: .
D: TRBD1

DNA: TGTGCCAGCAGCTTAGCTGGGACAGAGACGAACACCGGGGAGCTGTTTTTT
CDR3: CASSLAGTETNTGELFF
V: TRBV7-9
J: TRBJ2-2
size: many
D: TRBD1

DNA: TGCAGCGTTGAAAAAGAAGCTTTCTTT
CDR3: CSVEKEAFF
V: TRBV29-1
J: TRBJ1-1
size: .
D: .

DNA: TGTGCCACCAGTGATACCGGGGAGTCGGTCCTTAATGAGCAGTTCTTC
CDR3: CATSDTGESVLNEQFF
V: TRBV24-1
J: TRBJ2-1
size: .
D: .

DNA: TGTGCCAGCAGGTTACCTCAGGGGGCTGGCACTGAAGCTTTCTTT
CDR3: CASRLPQGAGTEAFF
V: TRBV2
J: TRBJ1-1
size: few
D: TRBD1

DNA: TGCAGTGCTAGGAGTAGGGGGGTCCAGCAGAACACTGAAGCTTTCTTT
CDR3: CSARSRGVQQNTEAFF
V: TRBV20-1
J: TRBJ1-1
size: .
D: .

DNA: TGTGCCAGCAGTTACGGACAGGTGTACAATGAGCAGTTCTTC
CDR3: CASSYGQVYNEQFF
V: TRBV6-2/TRBV6-3
J: TRBJ2-1
size: few
D: TRBD1

DNA: TGCGCCAGCAGCCTACACAGGGGTGATATCTATGGCTACACCTTC
CDR3: CASSLHRGDIYGYTF
V: TRBV4-1
J: TRBJ1-2
size: once
D: TRBD1

DNA: TGTGCCAGCAGCGAAGGGCCGGGACTAGCGGGGGGGCCTTTCCGGTTCTTC
CDR3: CASSEGPGLAGGPFRFF
V: TRBV14
J: TRBJ2-1
size: few
D: TRBD2

DNA: TGTGCCAGCAGCTTAAACAGGGTGGAGGAGACCCAGTACTTC
CDR3: CASSLNRVEETQYF
V: TRBV7-3
J: TRBJ2-5
size: .
D: .

DNA: TGTGCCTGGAGTGTAGGTGGCCAGGGGAATGAGCAGTTCTTC
CDR3: CAWSVGGQGNEQFF
V: TRBV30
J: TRBJ2-1
size: many
D: .

DNA: TGTGCCAGCAGCCTAGAGGGGGTGTGGGAAAAACTGTTTTTT
CDR3: CASSLEGVWEKLFF
V: TRBV12-3/TRBV12-4
J: TRBJ1-4
size: many
D: .

DNA: TGTGCCAGCAGCTTAGCGCTGGATGGCTACACCTTC
CDR3: CASSLALDGYTF
V: TRBV7-2
J: TRBJ1-2
size: many
D: .

DNA: TGCAGTGCTCCAGGAACTAGCCACCTCTACGAGCAGTACTTC
CDR3: CSAPGTSHLYEQYF
V: TRBV20-1
J: TRBJ2-7
size: .
D: .

DNA: TGTGCCAGCTGCCAAGATGGAGCGGGAGACGACGAGCAGTACTTC
CDR3: CASCQDGAGDDEQYF
V: TRBV3-1
J: TRBJ2-7
size: .
D: TRBD2

DNA: TGTGCCAGCAGTCCCGGACTAGCGGGGACCCAGTACTTC
CDR3: CASSPGLAGTQYF
V: TRBV27
J: TRBJ2-5
size: few
D: TRBD2

DNA: TGTGCCAGCAGGGCCGGGACAGGCTCCTACAATGAGCAGTTCTTC
CDR3: CASRAGTGSYNEQFF
V: TRBV28
J: TRBJ2-1
size: many
D: TRBD1

DNA: TGTGCCAGCAGCTTAGATCCCCGCGGGACTCTGGAAGAAGAGACCCAGTACTTC
CDR3: CASSLDPRGTLEEETQYF
V: TRBV11-2
J: TRBJ2-5
size: few
D: .

DNA: TGTGCCAGCAGCCCTTCTGGCAGGGTGGGCCCCTACGAGCAGTACTTC
CDR3: CASSPSGRVGPYEQYF
V: TRBV25-1
J: TRBJ2-7
size: few
D: .

DNA: TGTGCCAGCGGGACCTTAGCGGGAGGGGGCTACGAGCAGTACTTC
CDR3: CASGTLAGGGYEQYF
V: TRBV6-1
J: TRBJ2-7
size: few
D: TRBD2

DNA: TGTGCCATCAGAGAAGCGGGGGGGCTCTCAGATACGCAGTATTTT
CDR3: CAIREAGGLSDTQYF
V: TRBV10-3
J: TRBJ2-3
size: few
D: TRBD2

DNA: TGTGCCAGCAGGTGGACAGGGAGCTCCTACGAGCAGTACTTC
CDR3: CASRWTGSSYEQYF
V: TRBV28
J: TRBJ2-7
size: many
D: TRBD1

DNA: TGTGCCAGCAGCTTAGCACCGATCTCCTACGAGCAGTACTTC
CDR3: CASSLAPISYEQYF
V: TRBV11-2
J: TRBJ2-7
size: .
D: .

DNA: TGTGCCAGCAGCTTACTGGACAGGGGTCCCTACGAGCAGTACTTC
CDR3: CASSLLDRGPYEQYF
V: TRBV7-8
J: TRBJ2-7
size: .
D: TRBD1